This TCR beta chain comes out of a study of regulatory T cells in long-lasting Graves disease (dated by TCRdb to 2020 to 2023). In terms of the full investigation: In the newly diagnosed Graves' disease group, patients had been taking antithyroid drugs for less than 3 months. This study used TCR sequencing and RNA sequencing of peripheral blood to compare persistent Graves' disease patients against newly diagnosed Graves' disease patients. The study took place in China and was registered as a clinical trial. A total of around 35 samples were covered by TCR sequencing, comprising around 13 persistent and around 20 newly diagnosed Graves' disease patients.

At least ten counts were recorded for this clonotype. The specificity of this receptor is unknown. Base qualities are missing; no much larger clone stands one base away. V sheds 3 bases and J sheds 2 bases, leaving 17 bases between their ends. The germline V gene gives CDR1 as SGHAT and CDR2 as FQNNGV. The CDR3, from cysteine to phenylalanine, totals 16 residues. Of the read, only the CDR3 DNA is kept; its 48 bases are in frame from base 1. The sample's time point label, decoded: newly diagnosed GD, antithyroid drugs for less than 3 months. For both TCR sequencing and RNA sequencing, RNA was extracted from PBMCs in TRIzol. Graves' disease was diagnosed according to American Thyroid Association guidelines. The patients came from an endocrinology department in Xi'an, China. From each patient, 7.5 to 10 milliliters of peripheral blood was collected into an EDTA anticoagulant tube. Ficoll Paque Plus density gradient separation was used to isolate PBMCs, and no further T cell sorting was done. An Agilent 2100 Bioanalyzer and agarose gel were used to check RNA quality, while a NanoDrop 2000 measured RNA concentration.

The library was prepared using multiplex PCR. The listed sequencing device is Illumina HiSeq 4000. TCR beta libraries were built with iRepertoire HTBI primers and Arm-PCR amplification of CDR3 regions. Gel purification was performed on PCR products prior to sequencing. Per the source publication's procedure: Gene usage analysis of CDR3 amino acid clonotypes relied on the 60 or so TRBV and fewer than 15 TRBJ segments identified across samples. COPE and FqMerger were used to merge the filtered high-quality paired reads into contigs. BLAST was used to align contigs to IMGT TRBV, TRBD and TRBJ reference genes, and CDR3 was defined according to IMGT. Clonotypes above 0.1% frequency were classified as highly expanded clones. Repertoire diversity was measured by Shannon entropy, and V-J evenness by the Gini coefficient. Clonotypes shared by more than one individual were considered public. The public reads were reanalyzed by TCRdb: fastp trimming at Q25, MiXCR alignment, in-frame beta chains only. Each entry merges the rows of one CDR3 protein and shows their most common DNA and genes. The V and J calls here are based on TCRdb, not the publication. For this sample there are around 400,000 distinct CDR3 sequences; around 16% appear just once. Clones ranked in the top ten supply about 24% of the sample.

Study-wide findings and limitations: Preferential use of TRBV28, TRBJ1-2 and TRBJ2-5 was observed in persistent disease, whereas TRBV20-1 and TRBJ2-1 were favored in newly diagnosed disease. Compared with newly diagnosed patients, persistent Graves' disease patients had lower TCR Shannon entropy and fewer highly expanded clones, which suggests clonal expansion. Sequencing and analysis were restricted to the TCR beta chain. The authors noted that the small sample size was a limitation that may lower accuracy. Patients with persistent disease shared more public clonotypes (under 3,000) than newly diagnosed patients did (around 980). The study examined only peripheral blood because the primary lesion, thyroid tissue, could not be accessed.

The sequence was obtained from a female donor with Graves disease. The source material was peripheral blood mononuclear cells (PBMCs), sampled at new diagnosis, from a patient treated with antithyroid drugs. The sequence joins TRBV11-2 to TRBJ2-7; TRBD2 might be the D gene, on 6 matching bases. The bases are TGTGCCAGCAGCTTTAGGGGCGGAGGGGAGACCTACGAGCAGTACTTC. Protein translation: CASSFRGGGETYEQYF.